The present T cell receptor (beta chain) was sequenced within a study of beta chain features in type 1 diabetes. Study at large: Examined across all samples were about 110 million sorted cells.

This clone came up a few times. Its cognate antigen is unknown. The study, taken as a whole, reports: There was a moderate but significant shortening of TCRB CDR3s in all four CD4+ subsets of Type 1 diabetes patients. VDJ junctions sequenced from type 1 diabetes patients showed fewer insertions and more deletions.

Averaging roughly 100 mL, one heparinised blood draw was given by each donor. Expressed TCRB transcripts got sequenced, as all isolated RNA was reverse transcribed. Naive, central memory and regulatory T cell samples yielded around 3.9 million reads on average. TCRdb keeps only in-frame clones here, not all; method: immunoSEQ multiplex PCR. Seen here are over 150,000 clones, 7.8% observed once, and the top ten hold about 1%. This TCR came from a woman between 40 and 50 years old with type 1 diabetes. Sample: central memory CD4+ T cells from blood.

This CDR3 reads CASSLVQGRNYGYTF. Written as DNA, the CDR3 is TGTGCCAGCAGCTTGGTTCAGGGGCGGAACTATGGCTACACCTTC. The chain carries TRBV7-9 and TRBJ1-2; possibly TRBD1 for D (6 bases). The V gene lost 3 bases and the J gene lost 2 bases, with 13 bases spanning the gap. CDR3 length: 15 amino acids. The germline V gene has CDR1 SEHNR and CDR2 FQNEAQ (reference sequence).